This T cell receptor beta chain stems from a study of cytomegalovirus exposure and HLA in healthy donors. The PCR employed 60 Vbeta primers together with 13 Jbeta primers. Assay used: immunoSEQ multiplex PCR; TCRdb lists only in-frame clones, some missing. Of about 200,000 clones in the sample, around 83% were seen once. This TCR was recovered from a man between 40 and 49 years old in good health and CMV-seropositive. Material for sequencing was PBMCs.

DNA of the CDR3: TGTGCCAGCAGCGCGTCGGACTCATACAATGAGCAGTTCTTC. It is translated as CASSASDSYNEQFF. The chain uses TRBV13 and TRBJ2-1; D possibly corresponds to TRBD2 (5 bases). The CDR3 runs 14 residues. Trimming left V 5 bases short and J 4 bases short, with 12 bases between. CDR1 is PRHDT, CDR2 FYEKMQ, per germline (reference sequence).